This TCR beta chain originates from a study of blood T cell repertoires in COVID-19. Looking at the study overall: There were acute and convalescent COVID-19 samples, and they came from the United States, Italy and Spain.

CDR1 is MNHNY, CDR2 SVGAGI, per germline (reference sequence). The CDR3 has 11 amino acids. Assay: immunoSEQ multiplex PCR; the TCRdb copy retains only in-frame clones and omits some. Seen here are tens of thousands of clones, about 80% observed once, and the top ten hold about 40%. This receptor was identified in a woman in her 70s with acute or convalescent COVID-19. The rearrangement links TRBV6-6 to TRBJ1-4, with 7 positions matching TRBD1. Sequenced: peripheral blood. The CDR3 DNA reads TGTGCAGGGGGCGCGAATGAAAAACTGTTTTTT. This encodes CAGGANEKLFF.